A single sample is the source of the 15 T cell receptor beta chains below, sequenced in a study of blood T cell repertoires in COVID-19. Sequencing was performed with immunoSEQ multiplex PCR; in TCRdb, only in-frame clones are kept and a portion is missing. In the table there are a few hundred thousand clones, approximately 77% of which are singletons. The material sequenced was peripheral blood. The origin of the receptors is a woman older than 75 with acute or convalescent COVID-19.

This sequence joins TRBV18 and TRBJ2-5, with 10 nucleotides matching TRBD2. CDR3 length equals 15 residues. Unmatched junction bases numbered 6, after V lost 6 bases and J lost 2 bases. Looked up from germline, CDR1 is KGHSH and CDR2 is LQKENI. The CDR3 coding sequence is TGTGCCAGCTCTCCCGGACTAGCGGTTCAAGAGACCCAGTACTTC. Translation gives CASSPGLAVQETQYF.

The chain couples TRBV10-3 to TRBJ2-3; possible D gene TRBD2, 6 bases. The V gene's germline CDR1 is ENHRY and CDR2 SYGVKD. The CDR3 has 13 residues. The V end was cut by 0 bases, the J end by 11 bases, with 12 bases between. The CDR3 protein is CAISESGGFGQYF. The CDR3 DNA reads TGTGCCATCAGTGAGTCCGGGGGATTCGGGCAGTATTTT.

This rearrangement joins TRBV14 to TRBJ2-3; a possible D gene is TRBD1 (6 bases). This CDR3 has 15 residues. V gave up 6 bases and J gave up 2 bases, with 15 bases separating them. CDR1 and CDR2 (germline): SGHDN, FVKESK. The DNA of the CDR3 is TGTGCCAGCAGTCCCTGGGGACAATCCACAGATACGCAGTATTTT. Translation gives CASSPWGQSTDTQYF. The variable domain in full, with the rest retrieved from reference TRBV14 and TRBJ2-3, is EAGVTQFPSHSVIEKGQTVTLRCDPISGHDNLYWYRRVMGKEIKFLLHFVKESKQDESGMPNNRFLAERTGGTYSTLKVQPAELEDSGVYFCASSPWGQSTDTQYFGPGTRLTVL.

The rearrangement uses TRBV7-3 and TRBJ2-5; 12 positions agree with TRBD2. Germline trimming cut 5 bases from V and 5 bases from J; bases unmatched to any gene: 9. The V gene's germline CDR1 is SGHTA and CDR2 FQGTGA. The CDR3 is made up of 16 amino acids. The CDR3 nucleotides are TGTGCCAGCAGCGTCGCTAGCGGGGGGGCCCTGGAGACCCAGTACTTC. It yields the protein CASSVASGGALETQYF.

The table lists this clone with many counts. The genes are TRBV19 and TRBJ2-2, with D tentatively TRBD1 (6 bases). CDR1 and CDR2 (germline): LNHDA, SQIVND (reference sequence). CDR3 size: 20 residues. Trimming removed 5 bases at V and 2 bases at J, with 27 bases between. DNA of the CDR3: TGTGCCAGTAGTCGACCCACCCTTCCGTTAGACAGGCGAAACACCGGGGAGCTGTTTTTT. Translating it yields CASSRPTLPLDRRNTGELFF.

This rearrangement joins TRBV10-3 to TRBJ1-2, with TRBD1 identical over 7 bases. V was pared by 4 bases and J by 2 bases, with 7 bases of the junction left unmatched. CDR3 length equals 15 residues. Germline V gene sequence: CDR1 ENHRY, CDR2 SYGVKD. The DNA of the CDR3 is TGTGCCATCAGTGGTACTAGGGGGCAGAACTATGGCTACACCTTC. It translates to CAISGTRGQNYGYTF.

The J gene is TRBJ1-1, the V gene TRBV19; tentative D call: TRBD1 (6 bases). Germline lookup yields CDR1 LNHDA and CDR2 SQIVND (reference sequence). CDR3 length: 14 amino acids. Trimming removed 3 bases at V and 2 bases at J, with 10 bases between. The CDR3 DNA sequence: TGTGCCAGTAGTATCAGGGGCCAAAACACTGAAGCTTTCTTT. This translates into CASSIRGQNTEAFF.

The chain couples TRBV12-3 or TRBV12-4 to TRBJ1-6, with D possibly being TRBD1 (5 bases). CDR3 length equals 13 residues. Between the trimmed V and J ends, which lost 5 bases and 6 bases, there was a span of 8 bases. In DNA, the CDR3 is TGTGCCAGCAGTCTACAGGCTAATTCACCCCTCCACTTT. This encodes CASSLQANSPLHF.

This sequence joins TRBV9 and TRBJ2-3; TRBD2 matches 8 bases. V was clipped by 3 bases and J by 3 bases; unmatched bases: 6. The CDR3 contains 15 residues. From germline, CDR1 is SGDLS and CDR2 YYNGEE. This chain's CDR3 is CASSGPGGGTDTQYF. The DNA of the CDR3 is TGTGCCAGCAGCGGGCCCGGGGGGGGTACAGATACGCAGTATTTT. The full variable domain, rest sourced from reference TRBV9 and TRBJ2-3, is DSGVTQTPKHLITATGQRVTLRCSPRSGDLSVYWYQQSLDQGLQFLIQYYNGEERAKGNILERFSAQQFPDLHSELNLSSLELGDSALYFCASSGPGGGTDTQYFGPGTRLTVL.

This chain's CDR3 is CASSFRQGGNYGYTF. Here the CDR3 DNA reads TGTGCCAGCAGCTTCCGACAGGGGGGGAACTATGGCTACACCTTC. This rearrangement joins TRBV5-4 to TRBJ1-2; TRBD1 agrees at 9 bases. The V segment lost 2 bases and the J segment 2 bases; nucleotides outside the gene matches: 4. This CDR3 comprises 15 residues. Germline V CDR1 and CDR2: SGHNT, YYREEE (reference sequence).

This clone was observed a handful of times. V gene TRBV19 combines with J gene TRBJ2-7; D might be TRBD1 (6 bases). Deletions cut 4 bases from V and 0 bases from J, with 13 bases between. The CDR3 is 15 residues long. The V gene's germline CDR1 is LNHDA and CDR2 SQIVND (reference sequence). The DNA of the CDR3 is TGTGCCAGTAGTAAGGACAGCCTTTCCTCCTACGAGCAGTACTTC. Encoded protein: CASSKDSLSSYEQYF.

The rearrangement links TRBV9 to TRBJ1-2, with D possibly TRBD1 on 6 matching bases. Looked up from germline, CDR1 is SGDLS and CDR2 is YYNGEE. There are 12 residues in the CDR3. V was clipped by 5 bases and J by 7 bases, with 12 bases between them. CDR3 bases: TGTGCCAGCAGGCGGGGGCTCGGTGGCTACACCTTC. Translation: CASRRGLGGYTF. Full variable domain (rest looked up from reference TRBV9 and TRBJ1-2): DSGVTQTPKHLITATGQRVTLRCSPRSGDLSVYWYQQSLDQGLQFLIQYYNGEERAKGNILERFSAQQFPDLHSELNLSSLELGDSALYFCASRRGLGGYTFGSGTRLTVV.

The gene calls are TRBV6-2 or TRBV6-3 and TRBJ1-6, with 8 bases that match TRBD1. The CDR3 runs to 14 residues. The ends lost 5 bases at V and 7 bases at J; junction bases unmatched: 4. Germline V gives CDR1 MNHEY, CDR2 SVGEGT. The CDR3 sequence is CASSRDRPNSPLHF. CDR3 coding DNA: TGTGCCAGCAGTCGGGACAGGCCGAATTCACCCCTCCACTTT.

The rearrangement joins TRBV7-2 to TRBJ1-1, with D maybe TRBD1 (5 bases). Germline V gives CDR1 SGHTA, CDR2 FQGNSA. The CDR3 extends over 15 amino acids. Trimming cost V 0 bases and J 1 base, with 9 bases left between them. CDR3 bases: TGTGCCAGCAGCTTAGCGGGTAGGGGGAACACTGAAGCTTTCTTT. This translates into CASSLAGRGNTEAFF.

This chain uses TRBV5-4 with TRBJ1-2; maybe TRBD1 (6 bases). The CDR3 has 14 amino acids. V lost 5 bases and J lost 3, with 14 bases in between. The germline V gene has CDR1 SGHNT and CDR2 YYREEE (reference sequence). In nucleotides, the CDR3 is TGTGCCAGCAGACCCAGGACAGAGCACTATGGCTACACCTTC. Translation gives CASRPRTEHYGYTF.